This note documents a single T cell receptor (beta chain) sequence. Its antigen is not identified. These data are taken from a study of cytomegalovirus exposure and HLA in healthy donors. PCR employed 60 Vbeta and 13 Jbeta primers. TCRdb's copy holds only in-frame clones and misses some; the assay was immunoSEQ multiplex PCR. There are roughly 51,000 clones in the sample, with roughly 5.5% held by the top ten. Findings and limits, study-wide: Most subjects' HLA-A and HLA-B alleles were reportedly predicted from TCR beta sequences. The productive fraction for most TCR beta V segments was about 87% or about 30% in an earlier analysis.

The ends lost 0 bases at V and 0 bases at J; junction bases unmatched: 2. Germline CDR1 is LGHNA and CDR2 is YSLEER. This CDR3 is built from 15 residues. This chain joins TRBV4-3 and TRBJ2-7; 7 nucleotides match TRBD2. Sequenced: PBMCs. This TCR derives from a male donor in good health and CMV-seropositive. The CDR3 bases are TGCGCCAGCAGCCAAGAGCAGCGGGGCTCCTACGAGCAGTACTTC. Its translation: CASSQEQRGSYEQYF.